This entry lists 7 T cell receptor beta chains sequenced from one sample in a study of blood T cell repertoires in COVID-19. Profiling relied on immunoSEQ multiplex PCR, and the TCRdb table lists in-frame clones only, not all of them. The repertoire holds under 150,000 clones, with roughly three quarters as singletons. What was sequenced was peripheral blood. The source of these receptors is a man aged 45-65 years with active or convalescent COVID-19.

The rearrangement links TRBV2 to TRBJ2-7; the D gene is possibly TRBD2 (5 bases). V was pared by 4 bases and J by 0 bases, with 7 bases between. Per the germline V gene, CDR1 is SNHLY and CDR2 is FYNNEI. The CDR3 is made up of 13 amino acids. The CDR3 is CASSAGSSYEQYF. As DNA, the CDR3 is TGTGCCAGCAGTGCGGGAAGCTCCTACGAGCAGTACTTC.

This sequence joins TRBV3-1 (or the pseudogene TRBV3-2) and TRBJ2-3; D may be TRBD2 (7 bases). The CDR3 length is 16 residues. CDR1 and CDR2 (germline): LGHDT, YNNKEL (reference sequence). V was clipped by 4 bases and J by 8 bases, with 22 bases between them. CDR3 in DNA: TGTGCCAGCAGCCGGAGAGGTCTAGCGGAGGGGGTTACGCAGTATTTT. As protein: CASSRRGLAEGVTQYF.

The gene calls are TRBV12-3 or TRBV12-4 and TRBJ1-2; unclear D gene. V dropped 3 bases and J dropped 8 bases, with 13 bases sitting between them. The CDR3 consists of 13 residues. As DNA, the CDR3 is TGTGCCAGCAGTTTTCGAGGAGGTCAAGGCTACACCTTC. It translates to CASSFRGGQGYTF.

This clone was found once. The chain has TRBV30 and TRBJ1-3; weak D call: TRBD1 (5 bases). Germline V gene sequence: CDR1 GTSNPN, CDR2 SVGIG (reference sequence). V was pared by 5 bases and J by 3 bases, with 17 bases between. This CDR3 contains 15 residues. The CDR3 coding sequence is TGTGCCTGGGACCCCGGCAGGGCCTATGGAAACACCATATATTTT. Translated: CAWDPGRAYGNTIYF. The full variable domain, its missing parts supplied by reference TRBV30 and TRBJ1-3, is SQTIHQWPATLVQPVGSPLSLECTVEGTSNPNLYWYRQAAGRGLQLLFYSVGIGQISSEVPQNLSASRPQDRQFILSSKKLLLSDSGFYLCAWDPGRAYGNTIYFGEGSWLTVV.

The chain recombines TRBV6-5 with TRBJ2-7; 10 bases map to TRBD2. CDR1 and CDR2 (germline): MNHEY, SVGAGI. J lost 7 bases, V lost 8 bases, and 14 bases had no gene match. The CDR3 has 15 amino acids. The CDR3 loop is CASSKSSGRAWEQYF. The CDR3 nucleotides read TGTGCCAGCTCAAAGTCCAGCGGGAGGGCATGGGAGCAGTACTTC.

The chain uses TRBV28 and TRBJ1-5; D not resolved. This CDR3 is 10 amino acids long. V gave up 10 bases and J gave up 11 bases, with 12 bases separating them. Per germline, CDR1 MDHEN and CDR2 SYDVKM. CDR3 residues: CAIPPSAQHF. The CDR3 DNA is TGTGCCATCCCCCCCTCTGCCCAGCATTTT. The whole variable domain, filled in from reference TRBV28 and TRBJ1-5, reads DVKVTQSSRYLVKRTGEKVFLECVQDMDHENMFWYRQDPGLGLRLIYFSYDVKMKEKGDIPEGYSVSREKKERFSLILESASTNQTSMYLCAIPPSAQHFGDGTRLSIL.

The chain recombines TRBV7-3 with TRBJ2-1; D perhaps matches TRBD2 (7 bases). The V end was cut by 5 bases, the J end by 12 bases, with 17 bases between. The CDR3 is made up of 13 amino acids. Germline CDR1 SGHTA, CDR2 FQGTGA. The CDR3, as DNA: TGTGCCAGCAGCCCTGAAGGGGGGGATTCGCAGTTCTTC. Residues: CASSPEGGDSQFF.